Following are 2 T cell receptor beta chains from one sample sequenced in a study of shared clonotypes between healthy human individuals. TCRdb's copy holds only in-frame clones and misses some; the assay was immunoSEQ multiplex PCR. Among 2 million to 3 million clones listed, approximately 94% were seen once. Source material: naive CD4+ T cells from PBMCs. Stated subset: CD45RA+ positively selected. The receptors come from a man aged 18 to 29 in good health. Some clones in this sample may be carry-over from other donors' samples.

CDR3 in amino acids: CASSPRSGREPYNEQFF. In DNA, the CDR3 is TGTGCCAGCAGCCCCCGGAGCGGGAGGGAACCCTACAATGAGCAGTTCTTC. V is TRBV7-9 and J is TRBJ2-1, with 10 bases fitting TRBD2. With 5 bases clipped from V and 2 bases from J, the junction kept 9 bases outside the gene matches. In germline, CDR1 is SEHNR, CDR2 FQNEAQ (reference sequence). This CDR3 spans 17 amino acids.

As regards this clone: Other DNA sequences within the sample encode an identical CDR3. The chain links TRBV5-1 to TRBJ1-1; possibly TRBD1 for D (5 bases). The CDR3 is made up of 14 amino acids. Germline assignment: CDR1 SGHRS and CDR2 YFSETQ. V was shortened by 0 bases and J by 5 bases, with 11 bases between the two germline ends. The CDR3 here is CASSLAPGITEAFF. The DNA for the CDR3 is TGCGCCAGCAGCTTGGCCCCAGGGATAACTGAAGCTTTCTTT.